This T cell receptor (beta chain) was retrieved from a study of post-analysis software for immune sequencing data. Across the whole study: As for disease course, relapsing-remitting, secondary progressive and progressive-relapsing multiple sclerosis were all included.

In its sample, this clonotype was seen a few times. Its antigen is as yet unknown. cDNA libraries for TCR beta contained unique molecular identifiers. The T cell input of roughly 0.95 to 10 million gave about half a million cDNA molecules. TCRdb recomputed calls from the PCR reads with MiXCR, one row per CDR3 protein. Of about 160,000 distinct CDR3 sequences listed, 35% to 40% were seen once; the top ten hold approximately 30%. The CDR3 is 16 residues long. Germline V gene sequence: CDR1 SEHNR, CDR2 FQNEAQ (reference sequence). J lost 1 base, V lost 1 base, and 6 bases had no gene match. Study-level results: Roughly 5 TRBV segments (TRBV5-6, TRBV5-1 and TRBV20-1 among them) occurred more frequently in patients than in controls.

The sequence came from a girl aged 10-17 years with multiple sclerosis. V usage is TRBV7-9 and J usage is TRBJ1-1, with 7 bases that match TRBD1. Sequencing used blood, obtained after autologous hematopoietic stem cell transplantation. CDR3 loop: CASSLGERTGNTEAFF. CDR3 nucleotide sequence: TGTGCCAGCAGCTTAGGGGAGAGGACAGGGAACACTGAAGCTTTCTTT.